The 26 T cell receptor beta chains listed next were all sequenced from one sample in a study of human T cells and chemical hapten exposure. Time point denoted: pre-sensitization, week 0. Treatment reported: therapeutic diphenylcyclopropenone sensitization with weekly scalp DPC. Unfractionated whole blood was the source from which total RNA was extracted. Via MiXCR, TCRdb re-called the RACE reads, giving one row per CDR3 protein. The table includes roughly 34,000 distinct CDR3 sequences, about 9.4% detected once. The material was whole blood, obtained in connection with sensitization to the hapten diphenylcyclopropenone (DPC). These receptors originate from a man aged 45-65 years with alopecia areata. Some clones in this sample may be carry-over from other donors' samples.

A remark on this clonotype: A much larger clone differs by one base, so this may be a read error. The V gene is TRBV2, the J gene TRBJ2-2, with TRBD2 matching 7 bases. The CDR3 totals 15 residues. The trim removed 5 bases at V and 5 bases at J, leaving 8 bases unmatched. CDR1 and CDR2 from the germline V gene are SNHLY and FYNNEI. CDR3 loop: CASSYDAGVTGELFF. The CDR3 bases are TGTGCCAGCAGTTACGACGCGGGAGTGACCGGGGAGCTGTTTTTT.

The table lists this clonotype with a few counts. V and J are TRBV28 and TRBJ1-2; D ambiguous. Looked up from germline, CDR1 is MDHEN and CDR2 is SYDVKM. V gave up 5 bases and J gave up 8 bases, with 15 bases separating them. The CDR3 is 13 amino acids. The CDR3 bases are TGTGCCAGCAGTCAAATGGACCCCCTAGGCTACACCTTC. It specifies CASSQMDPLGYTF.

This clonotype was observed a few times. The CDR3 bases are TGCAGTGTAAAGGCGTACACAGATACGCAGTATTTT. Protein: CSVKAYTDTQYF. This sequence joins TRBV20-1 and TRBJ2-3; no definite D call. Per germline, CDR1 DFQATT and CDR2 SNEGSKA (reference sequence). V was trimmed by 7 bases and J by 2 bases, leaving 10 bases between them. The CDR3 totals 12 residues.

This clonotype was picked up many times. The chain combines TRBV18 with TRBJ1-3; D remains ambiguous. The V end was cut by 0 bases, the J end by 0 bases, with 9 bases between. The CDR3 is made up of 16 amino acids. Germline V lookup: CDR1 KGHSH, CDR2 LQKENI. CDR3: CASSPPSGDSGNTIYF. The CDR3 nucleotides are TGTGCCAGCTCACCACCGTCAGGAGACTCTGGAAACACCATATATTTT.

This clonotype came up many times. V usage is TRBV10-3 and J usage is TRBJ2-7, with a possible D match to TRBD2 (5 bases). V lost 7 bases to trimming and J lost 7 bases, with 26 bases between them. Germline-derived CDR1 and CDR2 are ENHRY and SYGVKD. The CDR3 length is 16 residues. This CDR3 is CAITPNQDSLLEEQYF. Here the CDR3 DNA reads TGTGCCATCACCCCCAACCAGGACTCCCTTTTGGAGGAGCAGTACTTC.

This clonotype was recorded a few times. The chain carries TRBV20-1 and TRBJ2-3; D not certain. This CDR3 is 12 amino acids long. Looked up from germline, CDR1 is DFQATT and CDR2 is SNEGSKA (reference sequence). Between the trimmed V and J ends, which lost 3 bases and 4 bases, there was a span of 8 bases. Here the CDR3 DNA reads TGCAGTGCTAGTACTCCCTCAGATACGCAGTATTTT. Translation gives CSASTPSDTQYF.

The chain has TRBV28 and TRBJ2-1, with D perhaps matching TRBD2 (6 bases). V lost 5 bases and J lost 4, with 12 bases in between. The CDR3 sequence is 14 residues long. Germline V gives CDR1 MDHEN, CDR2 SYDVKM. The chain's CDR3 is CASSPLGTYNEQFF. CDR3 DNA sequence: TGTGCCAGCAGTCCCCTTGGGACTTACAATGAGCAGTTCTTC.

This clonotype has ten or more counts. The rearrangement uses TRBV7-2 and TRBJ2-3, with D unresolved. The germline V gene has CDR1 SGHTA and CDR2 FQGNSA. V gave up 4 bases and J gave up 3 bases, with 5 bases separating them. The CDR3 has 12 residues. CDR3 in DNA: TGTGCCAGCAGCTCTATGACAGATACGCAGTATTTT. This encodes CASSSMTDTQYF.

The sample holds many counts of this clonotype. This chain joins TRBV7-3 and TRBJ2-2; no clear D. Germline V gene lookup returns CDR1 SGHTA and CDR2 FQGTGA. Trimming cost V 0 bases and J 4 bases, with 6 bases left between them. This CDR3 region has 14 residues. DNA of the CDR3: TGTGCCAGCAGCTTAACGGGCGGCACCGGGGAGCTGTTTTTT. Protein product: CASSLTGGTGELFF.

This clonotype showed up many times. V is TRBV6-1 and J is TRBJ2-1, with 7 nucleotides matching TRBD1. Germline CDR1 and CDR2: MNHNS and SASEGT. CDR3 length: 14 amino acids. Unmatched junction bases numbered 8, after V lost 6 bases and J lost 6 bases. The CDR3 DNA reads as TGTGCCAGCAGGGAGACAGGGAGCGGCAATGAGCAGTTCTTC. Residues: CASRETGSGNEQFF.

This clonotype was counted many times. This sequence joins TRBV25-1 and TRBJ2-5; D perhaps matches TRBD2 (5 bases). The V end was cut by 2 bases, the J end by 7 bases, with 14 bases between. Germline CDR1 MGHDK, CDR2 SYGVNS. This CDR3 region has 14 residues. The CDR3 sequence: CASSETGGERTQYF. CDR3 sequence (DNA): TGTGCCAGCAGTGAAACCGGAGGAGAGCGGACCCAGTACTTC.

Many counts were recorded for this clonotype. The junction departs from germline at one end; a sequencing error may be responsible. The chain links TRBV6-6 to TRBJ1-1, with TRBD1 matching 9 bases. The CDR3 covers 14 residues. Germline V gene data show CDR1 as MNHNY and CDR2 as SVGAGI (reference sequence). The DNA of the CDR3 is TGTGCCAGCAGTTCCTCGGACAGGGGCGAATCCCCTGTCTTT. Encoded protein: CASSSSDRGESPVF.

This chain uses TRBV2 with TRBJ2-7; D is ambiguous. The CDR3 length is 14 residues. The V end was cut by 8 bases, the J end by 0 bases, with 14 bases between. Germline V gene data show CDR1 as SNHLY and CDR2 as FYNNEI. CDR3 residues: CASGSQVNSYEQYF. In nucleotides, the CDR3 is TGTGCCAGCGGGTCCCAGGTCAACTCCTACGAGCAGTACTTC.

A few counts support this clonotype. CDR3 sequence reads: CASRQYDEQFF. For the CDR3, the DNA is TGTGCCAGCAGACAGTACGATGAGCAGTTCTTC. V usage is TRBV5-5 and J usage is TRBJ2-1; D ambiguous. The germline V gene encodes CDR1 SGHKS and CDR2 YYEKEE (reference sequence). CDR3 size: 11 residues. Trimming took 5 bases from V and 8 from J, leaving 8 bases between them.

The CDR3: CASSQECRSYGYTF. Written as DNA, the CDR3 is TGTGCCAGCAGCCAAGAATGCCGGTCCTATGGCTACACCTTC. The chain combines TRBV3-2 with TRBJ1-2. TRBV3-2 is described as a pseudogene. The CDR3 extends over 14 amino acids.

This clonotype was detected ten times or more. This chain links TRBV25-1 with TRBJ2-7; D not resolved. Germline CDR1 MGHDK, CDR2 SYGVNS. This CDR3 has 14 amino acids. V was shortened by 2 bases and J by 2 bases, with 10 bases between the two germline ends. CDR3 DNA: TGTGCCAGCAGTGAAGGAGACGTCCCCTACGAGCAGTACTTC. The encoded protein is CASSEGDVPYEQYF.

DNA for the CDR3: TGTGCCAGCTCACCACCGCCGGGATATAGCAATCAGCCCCAGCATTTT. It encodes CASSPPPGYSNQPQHF. The chain employs TRBV18 and TRBJ1-5; D gene ambiguous. The CDR3 spans 16 residues. Looked up from germline, CDR1 is KGHSH and CDR2 is LQKENI. Trimming cost V 0 bases and J 0 bases, with 9 bases left between them.

This sequence joins TRBV18 and TRBJ2-1; D remains unclear. V was shortened by 3 bases and J by 5 bases, with 8 bases between the two germline ends. The CDR3 extends over 13 amino acids. From germline, CDR1 is KGHSH and CDR2 LQKENI. This CDR3 is CASSPSGNNEQFF. The CDR3 DNA reads as TGTGCCAGCTCACCCTCGGGCAACAATGAGCAGTTCTTC.

This clonotype was observed a few times. This chain links TRBV5-1 with TRBJ2-7; D is possibly TRBD1 (6 bases). Germline CDR1 SGHRS, CDR2 YFSETQ. Between the trimmed V and J ends, which lost 4 bases and 4 bases, there was a span of 15 bases. The CDR3 sequence is 14 residues long. CDR3 sequence reads: CASSILDRLYEQYF. CDR3 sequence (DNA): TGCGCCAGCAGCATCCTGGACAGACTGTACGAGCAGTACTTC.

This clonotype has only a few counts. V is TRBV29-1 and J is TRBJ1-2, with D possibly TRBD1 on 5 matching bases. Trimming took 6 bases from V and 3 from J, leaving 20 bases between them. Germline CDR1 reads SQVTM; CDR2 reads ANQGSEA. The CDR3 covers 15 residues. CDR3: CSVTPGGAFHYGYTF. CDR3 DNA sequence: TGCAGCGTCACCCCGGGAGGGGCTTTTCACTATGGCTACACCTTC.

This clonotype was seen many times. V is TRBV3-1 and J is TRBJ2-2; D might be TRBD2 (6 bases). Germline CDR1 reads LGHDT; CDR2 reads YNNKEL (reference sequence). The CDR3 length is 15 residues. Trimming removed 7 bases at V and 4 bases at J, with 16 bases between. DNA of the CDR3: TGTGCCAGCACCGGAATGGGGGGAGCCACCGGGGAGCTGTTTTTT. Amino acid sequence: CASTGMGGATGELFF.

The chain recombines TRBV19 with TRBJ2-5; D is possibly TRBD1 or TRBD2 (5 bases each). This CDR3 is 14 amino acids long. Trimming took off 7 bases at V and 4 bases at J, with 16 bases between the two ends. The germline CDR1 and CDR2 sequences are LNHDA and SQIVND (reference sequence). CDR3 residues: CASNKYSGGETQYF. The DNA of the CDR3 is TGTGCCAGTAACAAGTACAGTGGGGGAGAGACCCAGTACTTC.

In its sample, this clonotype was seen many times. The chain joins TRBV19 to TRBJ2-7; no firm D call. Germline loops: CDR1 LNHDA, CDR2 SQIVND (reference sequence). The CDR3 sequence is 12 residues long. V shed 6 bases and J shed 2 bases, with 8 bases lying between them. The CDR3 protein is CASSGQTYEQYF. CDR3 coding DNA: TGTGCCAGTAGCGGGCAAACCTACGAGCAGTACTTC.

This clonotype was detected ten times or more. The J gene is TRBJ1-1, the V gene TRBV21-1. TRBV21-1 is marked as a pseudogene. The CDR3 consists of 14 residues. CDR3 nucleotides: TGTGCCAGCAGCGAGAAAGTGCTGAACACTGAAGCTTTCTTT. Protein sequence: CASSEKVLNTEAFF.

There are many counts of this clonotype. This chain's CDR3 is CASSQGSVYRSIGLYEQYF. The CDR3 nucleotides read TGTGCCAGCAGCCAAGGGTCCGTCTACAGAAGCATTGGCCTTTACGAGCAGTACTTC. The V call is TRBV3-1, the J call TRBJ2-7; unclear D gene. Germline V CDR1 and CDR2: LGHDT, YNNKEL (reference sequence). V was cut by 1 base and J by 4 bases, with 26 bases left in between. The CDR3 covers 19 residues.

This chain links TRBV5-1 with TRBJ2-5; D unclear. Trimming shortened V by 4 bases and J by 2 bases, and 3 bases separated the two germline ends. The CDR3 is 11 amino acids. Germline CDR1 SGHRS, CDR2 YFSETQ. The CDR3 region has the DNA TGCGCCAGCAGCCATCAAGAGACCCAGTACTTC. It codes for CASSHQETQYF.